These T cell receptor beta chains were read from a single sample in a study of T cell repertoires in cytomegalovirus infection. MiXCR, applied by TCRdb to the reads, yields one record per CDR3 protein. The profile shows hundreds of thousands of distinct CDR3 sequences, roughly a third of them singletons. Antigens for these TCRs are unknown. This material consisted of cultured PBMCs, taken from culture after CMV antigen stimulation. These TCRs come from a human donor in good health (CMV status not recorded). Some clones in this sample may be carry-over from other donors' samples. The CDR3 runs from the conserved cysteine through the conserved F or W.

TRBV10-3	TRBJ2-6	CAISELPSGANVLTF
TRBV7-8	TRBJ2-5	CASSHPNSQETQYF
TRBV15	TRBJ2-5	CATSKRRITGRTPETQYF
TRBV6-2/TRBV6-3	TRBJ2-1	CASSYFLAGDSTNEQFF
TRBV28	TRBJ1-3	CASSPLREGNTIYF
TRBV7-2	TRBJ1-1	CASSSERRDQAFF
TRBV4-1	TRBJ2-7	CASSQVVQGRNEQYF
TRBV6-2/TRBV6-3	TRBJ1-5	CASSFDRGIYQPQHF
TRBV7-2	TRBJ2-5	CASSPEAGGQETQYF
TRBV19	TRBJ2-3	CASSPGLVYDTQYF
TRBV7-2	TRBJ1-5	CASSLALRGNQPQHF
TRBV6-2/TRBV6-3	TRBJ2-7	CASSYSIYEQYF
TRBV6-1	TRBJ2-2	CASSDSLNTGELFF
TRBV12-3/TRBV12-4	TRBJ1-5	CASSGQGVSQPQHF
TRBV7-2	TRBJ2-5	CASGTAHQETQYF
TRBV15	TRBJ1-4	CATSDRFSNEKLFF
TRBV5-4	TRBJ2-7	CASSPSGSAHYEQYF
TRBV4-3	TRBJ2-1	CASSHPRPAYNEQFF
TRBV2	TRBJ1-5	CASRRGDNDSNQPQHF
TRBV10-3	TRBJ1-1	CAIRGTGTGLNTEAFF
TRBV6-1	TRBJ2-1	CASSPLNGYQAYNEQFF
TRBV6-1	TRBJ1-1	CASTLFSTGGRTEAFF
TRBV27	TRBJ1-2	CASSRWGDGYGYTF
TRBV6-5	TRBJ2-4	CASGTGNRIQYF